Each of the 12 T cell receptor beta chains below was sequenced from the same sample in a study of shared clonotypes between healthy human individuals (dated by TCRdb to 2020 to 2022). Preparation of the library involved the immunoSEQ multiplex PCR assay. This immuneACCESS table, as held by TCRdb, lists in-frame sequences with V and J called but not all clones. Of the missing ones, under half trace to an unresolved V gene in checked studies; the others have no known cause. This sample lists about 1.5 million clones; roughly 95% were detected once. About 1% of the sample belongs to the ten largest clones. Sequenced sample: naive CD4+ T cells sorted from blood. Interpreted using the paper, the cell subset or site label stands for: CD45RA+ positively selected. These TCRs come from a man aged 25 to 40 in good health.

The V call is TRBV6-5, the J call TRBJ2-7, with a possible D match to TRBD1 (6 bases). The CDR3 consists of 14 residues. The germline gives CDR1 MNHEY, CDR2 SVGAGI. V gave up 6 bases and J gave up 3 bases, with 15 bases separating them. The CDR3: CASSLGHPIYEQYF. The CDR3, as DNA: TGTGCCAGCAGCTTGGGACACCCAATCTACGAGCAGTACTTC.

V and J are TRBV9 and TRBJ1-2, with D unclear. The V gene lost 4 bases and the J gene lost 4 bases, with 14 bases spanning the gap. Germline assignment: CDR1 SGDLS and CDR2 YYNGEE. The CDR3 loop spans 14 amino acids. CDR3 sequence reads: CASSPTPSLYGYTF. The DNA for the CDR3 is TGTGCCAGCAGCCCGACCCCATCCCTCTATGGCTACACCTTC.

The chain carries TRBV10-1 and TRBJ2-5; 12 bases match TRBD2. Germline V gene lookup returns CDR1 WNHNN and CDR2 SYGVQD (reference sequence). V lost 0 bases, J lost 5 bases, and 7 bases stayed unmatched. The CDR3 spans 17 residues. The CDR3 nucleotides are TGCGCCAGCAGTGAGTCGTCGGCTAGCGGGAGGGAGGAGACCCAGTACTTC. Translation: CASSESSASGREETQYF.

The V call is TRBV30, the J call TRBJ1-4, with D possibly matching TRBD1 (5 bases). The germline V gene has CDR1 GTSNPN and CDR2 SVGIG (reference sequence). The CDR3 loop spans 11 amino acids. The V end lost 8 bases, the J end lost 7 bases, and 11 bases lay between the germline ends. CDR3 in amino acids: CARGLGEKLFF. CDR3 bases: TGTGCCCGGGGCCTCGGTGAAAAACTGTTTTTT.

The V and J genes are TRBV10-1 and TRBJ2-5, with a tentative D call TRBD1 (6 bases). The CDR3 loop spans 13 amino acids. Per germline, CDR1 WNHNN and CDR2 SYGVQD (reference sequence). V lost 5 bases to trimming and J lost 2 bases, with 9 bases between them. Written as DNA, the CDR3 is TGCGCCAGCAGTACAGGGCTTCAAGAGACCCAGTACTTC. It specifies CASSTGLQETQYF.

This chain joins TRBV7-9 and TRBJ2-5, with D tentatively TRBD1 (5 bases). This CDR3 is 14 amino acids long. Between the trimmed V and J ends, which lost 2 bases and 3 bases, there was a span of 10 bases. Per germline, CDR1 SEHNR and CDR2 FQNEAQ (reference sequence). The CDR3, as DNA: TGTGCCAGCAGCTTATCTTCAGGGAAAGAGACCCAGTACTTC. This gives the protein CASSLSSGKETQYF.

The gene calls are TRBV19 and TRBJ2-7, with TRBD1 matching 9 bases. The V and J ends lost 5 bases and 2 bases, in that order; junction bases with no gene match: 4. This CDR3 spans 14 amino acids. The germline CDR1 and CDR2 sequences are LNHDA and SQIVND (reference sequence). The CDR3 sequence is CASSAGTGPYEQYF. CDR3 nucleotide sequence: TGTGCCAGTAGTGCCGGGACAGGGCCCTACGAGCAGTACTTC.

The rearrangement uses TRBV19 and TRBJ2-5, with 7 nucleotides matching TRBD1. There are 14 residues in the CDR3. Per the germline V gene, CDR1 is LNHDA and CDR2 is SQIVND (reference sequence). Trimming took 5 bases from V and 0 from J; bases not matched to a gene: 3. The CDR3 reads CASSLTGDQETQYF. CDR3 nucleotide sequence: TGTGCCAGTAGTTTAACAGGGGACCAAGAGACCCAGTACTTC.

This clone was observed once. The chain couples TRBV7-2 to TRBJ2-5, with TRBD1 identical over 9 bases. With V trimmed by 4 bases and J by 5 bases, 5 bases remained unmatched. Germline V gene sequence: CDR1 SGHTA, CDR2 FQGNSA. The CDR3 extends over 14 amino acids. This CDR3 is CASSSVGTGETQYF. The CDR3 nucleotides read TGTGCCAGCAGCTCGGTTGGGACAGGGGAGACCCAGTACTTC.

The genes are TRBV28 and TRBJ2-7; D remains ambiguous. The CDR3 covers 13 residues. Germline CDR1 MDHEN, CDR2 SYDVKM. V was pared by 6 bases and J by 5 bases, with 14 bases between. The CDR3 protein is CASSPSLPHEQYF. Written as DNA, the CDR3 is TGTGCCAGCAGCCCGAGTTTACCCCACGAGCAGTACTTC.

This chain joins TRBV19 and TRBJ2-7; 8 nucleotides align to TRBD1. J was trimmed by 2 bases and V by 1 base; bases with no gene match: 4. The CDR3 is 15 residues long. The germline V gene encodes CDR1 LNHDA and CDR2 SQIVND (reference sequence). CDR3 region: CASSIGAGGTYEQYF. Written as DNA, the CDR3 is TGTGCCAGTAGTATAGGGGCAGGGGGCACCTACGAGCAGTACTTC.

The gene calls are TRBV7-8 and TRBJ1-5, with 10 bases aligning to TRBD1. Germline CDR1 SGHVS, CDR2 FQNEAQ. The CDR3 consists of 14 residues. Germline trimming cut 5 bases from V and 6 bases from J; bases unmatched to any gene: 4. The CDR3 here is CASSGQGGSQPQHF. CDR3 coding DNA: TGTGCCAGCAGCGGACAGGGGGGTTCTCAGCCCCAGCATTTT. The entire variable domain, with the rest obtained from reference TRBV7-8 and TRBJ1-5, is as follows: GAGVSQSPRYKVAKRGQDVALRCDPISGHVSLFWYQQALGQGPEFLTYFQNEAQLDKSGLPSDRFFAERPEGSVSTLKIQRTQQEDSAVYLCASSGQGGSQPQHFGDGTRLSIL.